This passage covers 31 T cell receptor beta chains from one sample sequenced in a study of cytomegalovirus exposure and HLA in healthy donors. PCR used 60 Vbeta primers and 13 Jbeta primers. Assay used: immunoSEQ multiplex PCR; TCRdb lists only in-frame clones, some missing. The sample shows roughly 120,000 clones, 55% to 75% of them seen only once. The sequencing input was PBMCs. The source is a man aged 25-40 years in good health and CMV-seropositive.

This clone was observed a handful of times. CDR3 DNA: TGTGCCAGCAGCTCCTGGACAGGGACCTACAATGAGCAGTTCTTC. Its translation is CASSSWTGTYNEQFF. The chain has TRBV7-8 and TRBJ2-1; TRBD1 matches at 8 bases. V shed 4 bases, J shed 2 bases, and the junction held 4 bases outside the gene matches. The CDR3 runs to 15 residues. Germline CDR1 and CDR2: SGHVS and FQNEAQ.

The V gene is TRBV5-6, the J gene TRBJ1-2; D remains unclear. Germline CDR1 reads SGHDT; CDR2 reads YYEEEE. V dropped 1 base and J dropped 6 bases, with 13 bases sitting between them. The CDR3 consists of 14 residues. The CDR3 loop reads CASSLRQPEDGYTF. CDR3 coding DNA: TGTGCCAGCAGCTTGCGGCAGCCAGAGGATGGCTACACCTTC.

The chain joins TRBV4-3 to TRBJ1-2, with D possibly TRBD1 on 5 matching bases. This CDR3 comprises 16 residues. Trimming stripped 0 bases from V and 0 bases from J, with 11 bases between. From germline, CDR1 is LGHNA and CDR2 YSLEER. CDR3 nucleotides: TGCGCCAGCAGCCAAGAATCGGCAGGGTCTAACTATGGCTACACCTTC. This codes for CASSQESAGSNYGYTF.

The sample holds a few counts of this clone. The chain carries TRBV7-2 and TRBJ1-2; unclear D gene. Germline V lookup: CDR1 SGHTA, CDR2 FQGNSA. CDR3 size: 13 residues. The V gene lost 1 base and the J gene lost 4 bases, with 7 bases spanning the gap. CDR3 nucleotides: TGTGCCAGCAGCTTAGGTTCGGGCTATGGCTACACCTTC. It codes for CASSLGSGYGYTF.

The chain joins TRBV5-5 to TRBJ1-2; 7 nucleotides align to TRBD1. This CDR3 contains 13 residues. V lost 4 bases, J lost 7 bases, and 7 bases stayed unmatched. The germline V gene has CDR1 SGHKS and CDR2 YYEKEE (reference sequence). The CDR3 nucleotides read TGTGCCAGCAGCCGACAGGGAAGTAGTGGCTACACCTTC. This gives the protein CASSRQGSSGYTF.

This chain joins TRBV13 and TRBJ2-1, with 12 bases matching TRBD2. From germline, CDR1 is PRHDT and CDR2 FYEKMQ (reference sequence). V shed 5 bases and J 6 bases; nucleotides not matched to a gene: 14. The length of the CDR3 is 18 residues. The CDR3, as DNA: TGTGCCAGCAGCGACGGTCTTGGACCGGGACTAGCGGGCAATGAGCAGTTCTTC. Translating gives CASSDGLGPGLAGNEQFF.

The genes are TRBV7-9 and TRBJ2-7; 8 nucleotides match TRBD1. The germline gives CDR1 SEHNR, CDR2 FQNEAQ (reference sequence). Trimming took 6 bases from V and 0 from J; bases not matched to a gene: 7. This CDR3 spans 15 amino acids. This chain's CDR3 is CASSLRDRSSYEQYF. As DNA, the CDR3 is TGTGCCAGCAGTCTCCGGGACAGGAGCTCCTACGAGCAGTACTTC.

V gene TRBV6-1 combines with J gene TRBJ2-5; D might be TRBD2 (7 bases). Germline values: CDR1 MNHNS, CDR2 SASEGT. V gave up 6 bases and J gave up 5 bases, with 16 bases separating them. The CDR3 is 14 residues long. CDR3 loop: CASRIGGVWETQYF. The CDR3 DNA sequence: TGTGCCAGCAGGATAGGGGGGGTTTGGGAGACCCAGTACTTC.

V gene TRBV16 combines with J gene TRBJ2-7; possible D gene TRBD1, 5 bases. V was cut by 1 base and J by 3 bases, with 10 bases left in between. The germline V gene has CDR1 KGHSY and CDR2 FQNENV. This CDR3 has 14 amino acids. Here the CDR3 DNA reads TGTGCCAGCAGCCAATTGGTGGGGCTCTACGAGCAGTACTTC. This translates into CASSQLVGLYEQYF.

The chain links TRBV5-4 to TRBJ2-2; D gene unclear. Germline values: CDR1 SGHNT, CDR2 YYREEE (reference sequence). Trimming stripped 1 base from V and 4 bases from J, with 11 bases between. CDR3 length: 15 residues. CDR3 protein: CASSLSVYPTGELFF. The CDR3 DNA is TGTGCCAGCAGCTTGAGCGTCTACCCCACCGGGGAGCTGTTTTTT.

This clone has a handful of counts. This chain connects TRBV11-3 to TRBJ1-3; no clear D. This CDR3 has 14 residues. With 5 bases removed from V and 4 bases from J, the gap between germline ends came to 12 bases. In germline, CDR1 is SGHNT, CDR2 YENEEA. CDR3 bases: TGTGCCAGCAGCCCCACGACTACGGGAAACACCATATATTTT. This gives the protein CASSPTTTGNTIYF.

The chain links TRBV5-5 to TRBJ2-1, with TRBD2 as a possible D gene (6 bases). This CDR3 region has 16 residues. The germline CDR1 and CDR2 sequences are SGHKS and YYEKEE (reference sequence). V shed 0 bases and J shed 0 bases, with 10 bases lying between them. The CDR3 loop reads CASSLAGVLSYNEQFF. In DNA, the CDR3 is TGTGCCAGCAGCTTGGCGGGGGTCCTCTCCTACAATGAGCAGTTCTTC.

The V call is TRBV13, the J call TRBJ2-5; D is unclear. The CDR3 runs 14 residues. V was shortened by 4 bases and J by 2 bases, with 11 bases between the two germline ends. CDR1 is PRHDT and CDR2 is FYEKMQ in the germline V gene (reference sequence). The CDR3, as DNA: TGTGCCAGCAGCTCACTAAAAAGACAAGAGACCCAGTACTTC. Its translation is CASSSLKRQETQYF.

The chain uses TRBV6-1 and TRBJ2-3, with 7 positions matching TRBD1. V lost 2 bases and J lost 7; bases outside the gene matches: 6. CDR3 length: 14 residues. The germline V gene has CDR1 MNHNS and CDR2 SASEGT. The CDR3 nucleotides read TGTGCCAGCAGTGAACAAAGGGGGCTTTATACGCAGTATTTT. Its translation is CASSEQRGLYTQYF.

The genes are TRBV30 and TRBJ2-5, with D maybe TRBD1 (6 bases). Germline assignment: CDR1 GTSNPN and CDR2 SVGIG (reference sequence). The CDR3 sequence is 12 residues long. Trimming stripped 5 bases from V and 5 bases from J, with 12 bases between. CDR3 bases: TGTGCCTGGGGAACTACAGGGGAGACCCAGTACTTC. This translates into CAWGTTGETQYF. The whole variable domain, filled in from reference TRBV30 and TRBJ2-5, reads SQTIHQWPATLVQPVGSPLSLECTVEGTSNPNLYWYRQAAGRGLQLLFYSVGIGQISSEVPQNLSASRPQDRQFILSSKKLLLSDSGFYLCAWGTTGETQYFGPGTRLLVL.

This clone has more than one count but fewer than ten. The chain recombines TRBV6-5 with TRBJ2-7; 9 nucleotides line up with TRBD2. CDR1 is MNHEY and CDR2 is SVGAGI in the germline V gene. The CDR3 totals 15 residues. V shed 5 bases, J shed 3 bases, and the junction held 8 bases outside the gene matches. CDR3 residues: CASSRLAGRLYEQYF. CDR3 nucleotide sequence: TGTGCCAGCAGTCGTCTAGCGGGGCGACTCTACGAGCAGTACTTC.

In this sample, this clone turned up a few times. This chain joins TRBV29-1 and TRBJ2-5; the D is unclear. Germline CDR1 SQVTM, CDR2 ANQGSEA. Trimming cost V 2 bases and J 5 bases, with 3 bases left between them. The CDR3 is made up of 10 amino acids. DNA of the CDR3: TGCAGCGTTGAACGGGAGACCCAGTACTTC. This codes for CSVERETQYF. Full variable domain (outside the CDR3, taken from reference TRBV29-1 and TRBJ2-5): SAVISQKPSRDICQRGTSLTIQCQVDSQVTMMFWYRQQPGQSLTLIATANQGSEATYESGFVIDKFPISRPNLTFSTLTVSNMSPEDSSIYLCSVERETQYFGPGTRLLVL.

The V and J genes are TRBV5-1 and TRBJ1-4; no definite D call. This CDR3 is 14 amino acids long. Per germline, CDR1 SGHRS and CDR2 YFSETQ. Trimming took 4 bases from V and 8 from J, leaving 15 bases between them. DNA of the CDR3: TGCGCCAGCAGCCCCAGCGCGGGATGGGAAAAACTGTTTTTT. It yields the protein CASSPSAGWEKLFF.

This clone appeared a few times. This chain joins TRBV5-1 and TRBJ1-1; 7 nucleotides match TRBD1. Germline CDR1 SGHRS, CDR2 YFSETQ. V trimming: 4 bases; J trimming: 0 bases; junction bases outside the gene matches: 3. The length of the CDR3 is 14 residues. The CDR3 sequence is CASSQGTVNTEAFF. The CDR3 nucleotides are TGCGCCAGCAGCCAAGGGACAGTGAACACTGAAGCTTTCTTT.

The rearrangement joins TRBV7-7 to TRBJ2-7, with D maybe TRBD2 (6 bases). Looked up from germline, CDR1 is SSHAT and CDR2 is FNYEAQ (reference sequence). The CDR3 has 12 residues. In DNA form, the CDR3 reads TGTGCTAGCGGTCCCACAACCTACGAGCAGTACTTC. This translates into CASGPTTYEQYF.

The V and J genes are TRBV19 and TRBJ2-7; 8 positions agree with TRBD1. Germline V gene sequence: CDR1 LNHDA, CDR2 SQIVND (reference sequence). J was trimmed by 6 bases and V by 2 bases; bases with no gene match: 9. CDR3 size: 15 residues. Written as DNA, the CDR3 is TGTGCCAGTAGTATATTTGGGACAGGCGTTTCCGAGCAGTACTTC. Translated: CASSIFGTGVSEQYF.

The chain carries TRBV19 and TRBJ2-1; the D gene is possibly TRBD1 (5 bases). V was clipped by 2 bases and J by 5 bases, with 13 bases between them. In germline, CDR1 is LNHDA, CDR2 SQIVND (reference sequence). The CDR3 totals 15 residues. CDR3 region: CASSIWTFPNNEQFF. CDR3 DNA: TGTGCCAGTAGTATATGGACATTTCCGAACAATGAGCAGTTCTTC.

This rearrangement joins TRBV28 to TRBJ1-5; 7 bases agree with TRBD1. The CDR3 totals 16 residues. The germline CDR1 and CDR2 sequences are MDHEN and SYDVKM. J lost 3 bases, V lost 6 bases, and 11 bases had no gene match. The DNA for the CDR3 is TGTGCCAGCAGCCTGGGTAGGGGGCGGTACAATCAGCCCCAGCATTTT. Translating gives CASSLGRGRYNQPQHF.

This sequence joins TRBV4-3 and TRBJ2-3, with 7 positions matching TRBD2. Trimming took 4 bases from V and 1 from J; bases not matched to a gene: 23. Germline assignment: CDR1 LGHNA and CDR2 YSLEER. The CDR3 covers 21 residues. CDR3 nucleotides: TGCGCCAGCAGCCGGTACCCGGCGGGGGAGGGCGATAGAGAGGGCACAGATACGCAGTATTTT. Residues: CASSRYPAGEGDREGTDTQYF.

With regard to this clone: The junction does not match germline at one end; this may be a read error. V and J are TRBV11-3 and TRBJ2-7, with 13 bases identical to TRBD2. CDR3 size: 14 residues. The germline gives CDR1 SGHNT, CDR2 YENEEA. This CDR3 reads CASSLDRGTSGIHF. The DNA of the CDR3 is TGTGCCAGCAGCTTAGATCGGGGGACTAGCGGGATACACTTC. Using reference TRBV11-3 and TRBJ2-7 for the parts outside the CDR3, the full variable domain is EAGVVQSPRYKIIEKKQPVAFWCNPISGHNTLYWYLQNLGQGPELLIRYENEEAVDDSQLPKDRFSAERLKGVDSTLKIQPAELGDSAVYLCASSLDRGTSGIHFGPGTRLTVT.

V is TRBV9 and J is TRBJ2-5, with 8 bases lining up with TRBD1. CDR3 length: 16 amino acids. Germline loops: CDR1 SGDLS, CDR2 YYNGEE. The ends lost 0 bases at V and 5 bases at J; junction bases unmatched: 9. The CDR3 spells CASSVGWSGGTETQYF. The CDR3 DNA reads TGTGCCAGCAGCGTAGGGTGGTCAGGGGGCACGGAGACCCAGTACTTC.

The J gene is TRBJ2-2, the V gene TRBV6-5; D unresolved. V gave up 6 bases and J gave up 7 bases, with 15 bases separating them. The germline CDR1 and CDR2 sequences are MNHEY and SVGAGI. The CDR3 is made up of 14 amino acids. The CDR3 region is CASSLFAPSGELFF. As DNA, the CDR3 is TGTGCCAGCAGCTTATTCGCTCCCAGCGGGGAGCTGTTTTTT.

The rearrangement joins TRBV5-6 to TRBJ1-6; D ambiguous. This CDR3 has 14 amino acids. Trimming cost V 4 bases and J 7 bases, with 12 bases left between them. Germline CDR1 SGHDT, CDR2 YYEEEE. The CDR3 spells CASSPLAGNSPLHF. In DNA form, the CDR3 reads TGTGCCAGCAGCCCGCTCGCGGGGAATTCACCCCTCCACTTT.

This chain links TRBV10-2 with TRBJ2-3; TRBD2 matches 8 bases. V dropped 5 bases and J dropped 4; count of bases not matched to a gene: 8. The CDR3 sequence is 15 residues long. The germline V gene has CDR1 WSHSY and CDR2 SAAADI. As DNA, the CDR3 is TGCGCCAGCAGTCTCGTGGCGGGAGGAGCAGATACGCAGTATTTT. Encoded protein: CASSLVAGGADTQYF.

In the case of this clone: One junction end does not reproduce the germline sequence, and a read error may be involved. V usage is TRBV6-5 and J usage is TRBJ2-7, with TRBD2 matching 9 bases. CDR1 and CDR2 from the germline V gene are MNHEY and SVGAGI. The CDR3 spans 15 residues. The CDR3 sequence: CASRYSDSAGGEQYF. The CDR3 nucleotides read TGTGCCAGCAGGTACTCGGATTCAGCGGGAGGTGAGCAGTACTTC.

The J gene is TRBJ2-1, the V gene TRBV5-1, with TRBD2 identical over 8 bases. Trimming took 1 base from V and 16 from J; bases not matched to a gene: 10. CDR1 and CDR2 (germline): SGHRS, YFSETQ. The CDR3 runs 13 residues. CDR3 nucleotide sequence: TGCGCCAGCAGCTTGAGGCCAAGCGGGAGATTATTCTTC. Residues: CASSLRPSGRLFF.